The 26 T cell receptor beta chains listed next were all sequenced from one sample in a study of TET2 disruption in CD19-targeted CAR T cells. Treatment reported: autologous CTL019 cells: CD19 CAR with 4-1BB and CD3 zeta domains. The assay was immunoSEQ multiplex PCR, and TCRdb's table has in-frame clones only and misses some. The data show roughly 26,000 clones, and the top ten clones hold roughly 1.9%. The antigens of these receptors remain unknown. The sample in question was CD8- CAR+ T cells sorted from cultured blood T cells, obtained for CD19 CAR T cell therapy. Subset: CD8-negative CAR-positive T cells from the infusion product. These receptor sequences come from an older man with chronic lymphocytic leukemia.

Points on this clone: The read stops 3 residues short of the end of the CDR3; the missing end is completed from the germline J gene. V gene TRBV5-1 combines with J gene TRBJ2-7, with 12 bases fitting TRBD1. V trimming: 4 bases; J trimming: 5 bases; junction bases outside the gene matches: 4. Looked up from germline, CDR1 is SGHRS and CDR2 is YFSETQ. CDR3 length: 14 amino acids. Incomplete CDR3 DNA: TGCGCCAGCAGCACCGGGACAGGGGGCAACGAG. Residues: CASSTGTGGNE. The complete CDR3 sequence is CASSTGTGGNEQYF. The whole variable domain, remainder taken from reference TRBV5-1 and TRBJ2-7, is KAGVTQTPRYLIKTRGQQVTLSCSPISGHRSVSWYQQTPGQGLQFLFEYFSETQRNKGNFPGRFSGRQFSNSRSEMNVSTLELGDSALYLCASSTGTGGNEQYFGPGTRLTVT.

A note on this clone: The read ends 3 residues shy of where the CDR3 ends; the end is completed using the germline J gene. This sample includes further DNA sequences coding for the same CDR3. The chain combines TRBV5-5 with TRBJ1-3, with 8 bases lining up with TRBD1. Trimming at V came to 2 bases and at J to 2 bases, leaving 0 bases not matched to a gene. The CDR3 spans 14 residues. Germline loops: CDR1 SGHKS, CDR2 YYEKEE (reference sequence). CDR3 sequence: CASSLQGAGNTIYF. CDR3 DNA, as far as it was read: TGTGCCAGCAGCTTACAGGGGGCTGGAAACACC. The variable domain in full, with the rest retrieved from reference TRBV5-5 and TRBJ1-3, is DAGVTQSPTHLIKTRGQQVTLRCSPISGHKSVSWYQQVLGQGPQFIFQYYEKEERGRGNFPDRFSARQFPNYSSELNVNALLLGDSALYLCASSLQGAGNTIYFGEGSWLTVV.

Details on this clone: The read finishes 3 residues shy of the CDR3 end, and the germline J gene is used to complete it. The V gene is TRBV11-2, the J gene TRBJ2-3, with 7 bases lining up with TRBD1. J lost 4 bases, V lost 5 bases, and 9 bases had no gene match. Germline V lookup: CDR1 SGHAT, CDR2 FQNNGV. This CDR3 has 15 amino acids. The CDR3 is CASSPQPTGSDTQYF. The CDR3 bases that were read are TGTGCCAGCAGCCCTCAACCGACAGGGTCAGATACG.

As to this clone: The CDR3 end lies 3 residues beyond the end of the read and is filled in from the germline J gene. This chain uses TRBV18 with TRBJ2-4, with TRBD1 identical over 10 bases. The CDR3 has 14 amino acids. The germline V gene encodes CDR1 KGHSH and CDR2 LQKENI. The DNA read from the CDR3 is TGTGCCAGCTCACCGGGACAGGGGATAGATGGT. Translating gives CASSPGQGIDG. The full-length CDR3 reads as CASSPGQGIDGQYF. The full variable domain, rest sourced from reference TRBV18 and TRBJ2-4, is NAGVMQNPRHLVRRRGQEARLRCSPMKGHSHVYWYRQLPEEGLKFMVYLQKENIIDESGMPKERFSAEFPKEGPSILRIQQVVRGDSAAYFCASSPGQGIDGQYFGAGTRLSVL.

Concerning this clone itself: Read coverage stops 3 residues before the CDR3 terminus; the germline J gene supplies the remainder. V and J are TRBV20-1 and TRBJ2-4, with D unclear. This CDR3 spans 11 amino acids. Germline V CDR1 and CDR2: DFQATT, SNEGSKA (reference sequence). The covered CDR3 bases are TGCAGTGCTAGTCCCTCTATGATT. Its protein is CSASPSMI. The whole CDR3 is CSASPSMIQYF.

A remark on this clone: Coverage ceases 3 residues before the CDR3 finishes, and the germline J gene fills in the end. The gene calls are TRBV5-1 and TRBJ2-5; TRBD2 matches at 10 bases. Unmatched junction bases numbered 10, after V lost 4 bases and J lost 4 bases. Germline CDR1 is SGHRS and CDR2 is YFSETQ. This CDR3 spans 16 amino acids. The DNA read from the CDR3 is TGCGCCAGCAGCGGGGGGACTAGCGCGGTGGGAGAGACC. Its protein product is CASSGGTSAVGET. The CDR3 in its entirety is CASSGGTSAVGETQYF.

On this clone itself: The read falls 3 residues short of the CDR3 end, and the missing part is taken from the germline J gene. This chain connects TRBV7-3 to TRBJ2-7; 9 bases are shared with TRBD1. The CDR3 length is 15 residues. Germline loops: CDR1 SGHTA, CDR2 FQGTGA. With 4 bases clipped from V and 4 bases from J, the junction kept 8 bases outside the gene matches. The CDR3 bases that were read are TGTGCCAGCAGCTACCTGCCGGGACAGGGTTACGAG. Translating gives CASSYLPGQGYE. The CDR3 as a whole reads CASSYLPGQGYEQYF.

Note on this clone: Relative to the germline gene, one junction end is altered; a read error may explain this. The CDR3 bases that were read are TGCGCCAGCAGCCAAGACGTCGGGAATTCACCC. Amino acids: CASSQDVGNSP. The entire CDR3 is CASSQDVGNSPLHF. The J gene is TRBJ1-6, the V gene TRBV4-2, with unresolved D. With the read ending 3 residues before the CDR3 end, the germline J gene is used to fill in that end. Germline assignment: CDR1 LGHNA and CDR2 YNFKEQ. The CDR3 loop spans 14 amino acids.

To note about this clone: The read is 3 residues too short to cover the CDR3 end, so that end is filled in from the germline J gene. V and J are TRBV28 and TRBJ2-5; TRBD2 matches at 12 bases. CDR3 size: 17 residues. The germline V gene has CDR1 MDHEN and CDR2 SYDVKM. V trimming: 4 bases; J trimming: 1 base; junction bases outside the gene matches: 7. CDR3: CASSSYRTSGAQETQYF. CDR3 DNA (partial): TGTGCCAGCAGTTCCTATCGGACTAGCGGGGCCCAAGAGACC. Full variable domain (outside the CDR3, taken from reference TRBV28 and TRBJ2-5): DVKVTQSSRYLVKRTGEKVFLECVQDMDHENMFWYRQDPGLGLRLIYFSYDVKMKEKGDIPEGYSVSREKKERFSLILESASTNQTSMYLCASSSYRTSGAQETQYFGPGTRLLVL.

On this clone itself: The read ends 3 residues shy of where the CDR3 ends; the end is completed using the germline J gene. Other DNA sequences in this specimen translate into the identical CDR3. The chain employs TRBV18 and TRBJ1-2, with D possibly TRBD1 on 5 matching bases. The CDR3 has 17 residues. Germline lookup yields CDR1 KGHSH and CDR2 LQKENI. This CDR3 reads CASSPQNPGLARDDYTF. Incomplete CDR3 DNA: TGTGCCAGCTCACCACAAAACCCCGGACTAGCGAGGGACGAC.

CDR3 bases read: TGTGCCAGTAGTATAGGGGTAGGCAGCACAGATACC. Protein product: CASSIGVGSTDT. The full CDR3 reads CASSIGVGSTDTYTF. V and J are TRBV19 and TRBJ1-2; D is undetermined. The read stops 3 residues short of the end of the CDR3; the missing end is completed from the germline J gene. Germline assignment: CDR1 LNHDA and CDR2 SQIVND (reference sequence). The CDR3 is 15 amino acids.

In regard to this clone: The observed sequence ends 3 residues before the CDR3 terminus, with the missing tail filled in from the germline J gene. The gene calls are TRBV18 and TRBJ1-4; D perhaps matches TRBD1 (5 bases). The CDR3 contains 19 residues. Trimming shortened V by 4 bases and J by 2 bases, and 23 bases separated the two germline ends. Germline CDR1 is KGHSH and CDR2 is LQKENI. CDR3 loop: CASSREPGGPWDTNEKLFF. Incomplete CDR3 DNA: TGTGCCAGCTCACGAGAGCCCGGGGGACCCTGGGACACTAATGAAAAA.

As concerns this clone: The read finishes 3 residues shy of the CDR3 end, and the germline J gene is used to complete it. The rearrangement uses TRBV4-1 and TRBJ2-7; 8 bases agree with TRBD2. The CDR3 is 15 amino acids. CDR1 is MGHRA, CDR2 YSYEKL, per germline. With 1 base clipped from V and 4 bases from J, the junction kept 6 bases outside the gene matches. This CDR3 reads CASSQGGTSEYEQYF. Partial CDR3 DNA: TGCGCCAGCAGCCAAGGCGGGACTAGTGAATACGAG.

Concerning this clone itself: The read comes to an end 3 residues before the CDR3 does, leaving the germline J gene to fill in the end. This rearrangement joins TRBV5-1 to TRBJ2-1, with 10 nucleotides matching TRBD2. The CDR3 sequence is 14 residues long. The J segment lost 4 bases and the V segment lost 5 bases, leaving 3 bases of the junction unmatched. In germline, CDR1 is SGHRS, CDR2 YFSETQ. The CDR3 loop reads CASSTAGGYNEQFF. CDR3 DNA, as far as it was read: TGCGCCAGCAGTACAGCGGGGGGGTACAATGAG.

Regarding this clone: The read terminates 3 residues before the CDR3 end, so the remaining end is supplied by the germline J gene. The identical CDR3 is also encoded by other nucleotide sequences in the sample. The V and J genes are TRBV11-2 and TRBJ1-2; weak D call: TRBD1 (5 bases). CDR3 size: 15 residues. CDR1 is SGHAT, CDR2 FQNNGV, per germline. With 0 bases removed from V and 3 bases from J, the gap between germline ends came to 11 bases. This CDR3 reads CASSLEAGRYYGYTF. Incomplete CDR3 DNA: TGTGCCAGCAGCTTAGAAGCAGGGCGCTACTATGGC.

Comments on this clone: Read sequence stops 3 residues before the CDR3 end, and the germline J gene provides the missing end. This chain links TRBV5-4 with TRBJ1-2, with D tentatively TRBD1 (6 bases). Deletions cut 0 bases from V and 4 bases from J, with 16 bases between. Germline CDR1 is SGHNT and CDR2 is YYREEE (reference sequence). CDR3 length: 16 residues. This CDR3 reads CASSLAYRVSSYGYTF. The part of the CDR3 DNA that was read is TGTGCCAGCAGCTTGGCCTACAGGGTATCAAGCTATGGC.

On this clone: From the germline J gene comes the end of the CDR3, since the read stops 3 residues before it. The chain carries TRBV5-1 and TRBJ2-3, with 7 bases aligning to TRBD1. After removal of 0 bases from V and 1 base from J, the junction contained 5 bases not matched to a gene. There are 16 residues in the CDR3. Germline loops: CDR1 SGHRS, CDR2 YFSETQ. The CDR3 here is CASSLEGAGGTDTQYF. The covered CDR3 bases are TGCGCCAGCAGCTTGGAGGGGGCCGGGGGCACAGATACG.

Worth noting for this clone: The junction departs from the called germline gene at one end, perhaps through a read error. The CDR3 goes on 3 residues after the read ends, and that part is filled in from the germline J gene. Other DNA variants within this sample encode the same CDR3. This chain links TRBV6-2 or TRBV6-3 with TRBJ1-2, with 7 bases identical to TRBD1. This CDR3 region has 16 residues. CDR1 MNHEY and CDR2 SVGEGT come from the germline V gene. The chain's CDR3 is CASSPRRDRKNYGYTF. Incomplete CDR3 DNA: TGTGCCAGCAGCCCGCGGCGGGACAGAAAAAACTATGGT.

In regard to this clone: The read finishes 3 residues shy of the CDR3 end, and the germline J gene is used to complete it. V is TRBV5-1 and J is TRBJ2-1, with D hard to call. The germline gives CDR1 SGHRS, CDR2 YFSETQ. Trimming shortened V by 0 bases and J by 0 bases, and 16 bases separated the two germline ends. The CDR3 consists of 18 residues. The part of the CDR3 DNA that was read is TGCGCCAGCAGCTTGGGGGCCTCATCCATTAGCTCCTACAATGAG. This gives the protein CASSLGASSISSYNE. The whole CDR3 region reads CASSLGASSISSYNEQFF.

This clone shows up as medium-sized by frequency. The read is 3 residues too short to cover the CDR3 end, so that end is filled in from the germline J gene. The chain uses TRBV29-1 and TRBJ2-1; TRBD2 aligns across 9 bases. Looked up from germline, CDR1 is SQVTM and CDR2 is ANQGSEA. The ends lost 4 bases at V and 6 bases at J; junction bases unmatched: 13. This CDR3 region has 16 residues. The CDR3 reads CSVGGASGDAGNEQFF. CDR3 DNA, as far as it was read: TGCAGCGTTGGGGGGGCTAGCGGGGACGCGGGCAATGAG.

Note on this clone: Sequencing ends 3 residues short of the CDR3 end; the germline J gene provides the rest. J is TRBJ2-7 and V is TRBV11-2; D may be TRBD2 (6 bases). The length of the CDR3 is 15 residues. Trimming pared 3 bases from V and 2 bases from J, leaving 14 bases between. CDR1 is SGHAT and CDR2 is FQNNGV in the germline V gene. The part of the CDR3 DNA that was read is TGTGCCAGCAGCTTCGGGGGATTCATGGCCTACGAG. Its protein product is CASSFGGFMAYE. The whole CDR3 region reads CASSFGGFMAYEQYF.

Note on this clone: The read ends 3 residues early relative to the CDR3; the germline J gene fills the gap. The chain links TRBV19 to TRBJ2-2; D is unresolved. CDR3 length: 13 residues. Germline assignment: CDR1 LNHDA and CDR2 SQIVND (reference sequence). The germline V and J ends were trimmed by 3 bases and 8 bases, with 10 bases remaining between them. The CDR3 DNA, read in part, is TGTGCCAGTAGTATTAATCAGGAGGGGGAG. Its translation: CASSINQEGE. The whole CDR3 sequence reads CASSINQEGELFF.

Remarks on this clone: Read coverage stops 3 residues before the CDR3 terminus; the germline J gene supplies the remainder. This chain links TRBV19 with TRBJ2-4; 7 bases fit TRBD1. Germline CDR1 reads LNHDA; CDR2 reads SQIVND (reference sequence). The length of the CDR3 is 14 residues. The CDR3 sequence: CASSQGTAVYGQYF. Partial CDR3 DNA: TGTGCCAGTAGCCAAGGGACAGCTGTTTATGGT.

In regard to this clone: The read terminates 3 residues ahead of where the CDR3 ends, so the germline J gene completes it. The chain recombines TRBV28 with TRBJ1-3, with D maybe TRBD1 (6 bases). V lost 5 bases and J 0 bases, leaving 14 bases between the germline ends. CDR1 is MDHEN, CDR2 SYDVKM, per germline. The CDR3 loop spans 16 amino acids. Partial CDR3 DNA: TGTGCCAGCAGTACCTGGGGGGGCGGCTCTGGAAACACC. This translates into CASSTWGGGSGNT. The CDR3 as a whole reads CASSTWGGGSGNTIYF.

As concerns this clone: The read terminates 3 residues ahead of where the CDR3 ends, so the germline J gene completes it. The genes are TRBV10-3 and TRBJ2-7; 7 nucleotides match TRBD1. The trim removed 6 bases at V and 3 bases at J, leaving 11 bases unmatched. The V gene's germline CDR1 is ENHRY and CDR2 SYGVKD. CDR3 length equals 15 residues. Partial CDR3 DNA: TGTGCCATCAGCGCCGACAGGGCGAGGTTCTACGAG. Translating gives CAISADRARFYE. The whole CDR3 protein reads CAISADRARFYEQYF.

As regards this clone: The sequence runs out 3 residues before the end of the CDR3; the remainder is reconstructed from the germline J gene. The chain recombines TRBV5-1 with TRBJ1-2, with 8 positions matching TRBD1. Germline loops: CDR1 SGHRS, CDR2 YFSETQ. The CDR3 length is 16 residues. V shed 0 bases and J 5 bases; nucleotides not matched to a gene: 9. The part of the CDR3 DNA that was read is TGCGCCAGCAGCTTGGGGCCAGGGGGCGAACGATATGGC. Amino acids: CASSLGPGGERYG. The complete CDR3 reads CASSLGPGGERYGYTF. The variable domain in full, with the rest retrieved from reference TRBV5-1 and TRBJ1-2, is KAGVTQTPRYLIKTRGQQVTLSCSPISGHRSVSWYQQTPGQGLQFLFEYFSETQRNKGNFPGRFSGRQFSNSRSEMNVSTLELGDSALYLCASSLGPGGERYGYTFGSGTRLTVV.